This T cell receptor beta chain is drawn from a study of cytomegalovirus exposure and HLA in healthy donors. Across the whole study: The roughly 130 validation repertoires used the same platform as the roughly 670 first-cohort repertoires, a later analysis reported.

The CDR3 spans 15 residues. Germline values: CDR1 GTSNPN, CDR2 SVGIG (reference sequence). V trimming: 2 bases; J trimming: 3 bases; junction bases outside the gene matches: 7. TCRdb keeps only in-frame clones here, not all; method: immunoSEQ multiplex PCR. Among approximately 150,000 clones, roughly 92% were seen once, and the ten largest hold about 0.75%. The chain is built from TRBV30 and TRBJ1-5; 7 positions match TRBD1. The sequenced material came from PBMCs. This clonotype was obtained from a man aged 18 to 29 in good health and CMV-seronegative. CDR3 nucleotides: TGTGCCTGGAGTTTGGACAGGTTCATCAATCAGCCCCAGCATTTT. Amino acids: CAWSLDRFINQPQHF. The variable domain in full, completed from reference TRBV30 and TRBJ1-5, reads SQTIHQWPATLVQPVGSPLSLECTVEGTSNPNLYWYRQAAGRGLQLLFYSVGIGQISSEVPQNLSASRPQDRQFILSSKKLLLSDSGFYLCAWSLDRFINQPQHFGDGTRLSIL.